This entry lists 32 T cell receptor beta chains sequenced from one sample in a study of blood T cell repertoires in COVID-19. Clones were read by immunoSEQ multiplex PCR, and TCRdb kept only the in-frame ones, dropping some. The sample consists of about 200,000 clones, approximately 83% of them appearing once. The specimen sequenced was peripheral blood. The receptor set was obtained from a man aged 35 to 55 with acute or convalescent COVID-19.

The chain uses TRBV5-1 and TRBJ2-1; D uncertain. The CDR3 is made up of 14 amino acids. The V and J ends lost 0 bases and 8 bases respectively, with 12 bases between them. CDR1 and CDR2 (germline): SGHRS, YFSETQ. CDR3 amino acids: CASSLGAADYEQFF. In DNA, the CDR3 is TGCGCCAGCAGCTTGGGAGCCGCAGACTATGAGCAGTTCTTC. Complete variable domain (other parts from reference TRBV5-1 and TRBJ2-1): KAGVTQTPRYLIKTRGQQVTLSCSPISGHRSVSWYQQTPGQGLQFLFEYFSETQRNKGNFPGRFSGRQFSNSRSEMNVSTLELGDSALYLCASSLGAADYEQFFGPGTRLTVL.

The rearrangement links TRBV6-5 to TRBJ2-7; TRBD2 agrees at 10 bases. J gave up 4 bases and V 8 bases, and 11 bases lay outside the gene matches. The CDR3 covers 15 residues. In germline, CDR1 is MNHEY, CDR2 SVGAGI. Here the CDR3 DNA reads TGTGCCAGCTCTAGCTCGGGACTAGCGAAGTACGAGCAGTACTTC. Protein sequence: CASSSSGLAKYEQYF.

This clone was seen just once. This CDR3 is CASSPGFGVPLSYNEQFF. The CDR3 bases are TGTGCCAGCAGCCCGGGATTCGGGGTTCCCCTCTCCTACAATGAGCAGTTCTTC. The V and J genes are TRBV27 and TRBJ2-1; D perhaps matches TRBD2 (5 bases). The germline V gene has CDR1 MNHEY and CDR2 SMNVEV (reference sequence). V lost 6 bases to trimming and J lost 0 bases, with 21 bases between them. This CDR3 region has 18 residues.

The chain links TRBV9 to TRBJ2-5, with 8 bases matching TRBD1. J lost 5 bases, V lost 0 bases, and 9 bases had no gene match. Germline lookup yields CDR1 SGDLS and CDR2 YYNGEE. The length of the CDR3 is 16 residues. The CDR3 DNA reads as TGTGCCAGCAGCGTAGAGCACCAGGGGGCTACGGAGACCCAGTACTTC. As protein: CASSVEHQGATETQYF.

The rearrangement links TRBV13 to TRBJ2-5; no firm D call. Between the trimmed V and J ends, which lost 1 base and 5 bases, there was a span of 5 bases. Germline V gives CDR1 PRHDT, CDR2 FYEKMQ (reference sequence). There are 12 residues in the CDR3. The CDR3 nucleotides are TGTGCCAGCAGCTTAGAGAGGGAGACCCAGTACTTC. This encodes CASSLERETQYF.

V usage is TRBV13 and J usage is TRBJ1-4; tentative D call: TRBD1 (5 bases). The CDR3 covers 16 residues. Germline CDR1 is PRHDT and CDR2 is FYEKMQ (reference sequence). The V end lost 2 bases, the J end lost 8 bases, and 18 bases lay between the germline ends. CDR3 protein: CASSLSRAGTREKLFF. CDR3 DNA: TGTGCCAGCAGCTTAAGCCGAGCAGGGACTCGAGAAAAACTGTTTTTT.

This clone occurred a few times. The chain uses TRBV6-1 and TRBJ1-2; 7 nucleotides line up with TRBD1. CDR1 and CDR2 (germline): MNHNS, SASEGT. The CDR3 runs to 14 residues. Germline trimming cut 3 bases from V and 5 bases from J; bases unmatched to any gene: 6. CDR3 DNA sequence: TGTGCCAGCAGTGACCCGACAGGGAGGTATGGCTACACCTTC. Translation gives CASSDPTGRYGYTF.

This clone was seen once. The chain is built from TRBV11-3 and TRBJ2-3, with 12 nucleotides matching TRBD2. The CDR3 extends over 19 amino acids. The J segment lost 0 bases and the V segment lost 5 bases, leaving 12 bases of the junction unmatched. Germline loops: CDR1 SGHNT, CDR2 YENEEA. CDR3: CASSASGRAVNSSTDTQYF. As DNA, the CDR3 is TGTGCCAGCAGCGCTAGCGGGAGGGCCGTGAATAGTAGCACAGATACGCAGTATTTT.

The chain uses TRBV28 and TRBJ2-7; D is possibly TRBD2 (6 bases). V was cut by 6 bases and J by 2 bases, with 8 bases left in between. The CDR3 loop spans 12 amino acids. CDR1 MDHEN and CDR2 SYDVKM come from the germline V gene. The CDR3: CASRTGAYEQYF. Written as DNA, the CDR3 is TGTGCCAGCAGAACGGGGGCCTACGAGCAGTACTTC.

V is TRBV19 and J is TRBJ2-1, with TRBD2 identical over 9 bases. Trimming took 5 bases from V and 10 from J; bases not matched to a gene: 9. CDR3 length: 14 amino acids. Germline loops: CDR1 LNHDA, CDR2 SQIVND (reference sequence). For the CDR3, the DNA is TGTGCCAGTAGTTTCGCGGGAGGGCAGGACGAGCAGTTCTTC. Its protein is CASSFAGGQDEQFF.

This chain joins TRBV7-2 and TRBJ1-1; D is uncertain. The CDR3 is 13 amino acids. V was clipped by 2 bases and J by 6 bases, with 10 bases between them. CDR1 is SGHTA and CDR2 is FQGNSA in the germline V gene. The CDR3 spells CASSLLSLSEAFF. The CDR3 coding sequence is TGTGCCAGCAGCTTACTTAGCCTTTCTGAAGCTTTCTTT.

Written as DNA, the CDR3 is TGTGCCTGGAGTTCTTCCGGGACTAGCGGGAAACGGTCCTACAATGAGCAGTTCTTC. Amino acids: CAWSSSGTSGKRSYNEQFF. The V call is TRBV30, the J call TRBJ2-1, with 13 bases identical to TRBD2. Looked up from germline, CDR1 is GTSNPN and CDR2 is SVGIG (reference sequence). Trimming cost V 2 bases and J 1 base; bases outside gene matches: 11. There are 19 residues in the CDR3.

V usage is TRBV29-1 and J usage is TRBJ1-1; 9 bases align to TRBD1. Trimming removed 6 bases from V and 3 bases from J; junction bases left unmatched: 8. The CDR3 runs 14 residues. The germline V gene has CDR1 SQVTM and CDR2 ANQGSEA. As DNA, the CDR3 is TGCAGCGTATGCCGGACAGGGGTTTACACTGAAGCTTTCTTT. It codes for CSVCRTGVYTEAFF.

The chain recombines TRBV6-2 or TRBV6-3 with TRBJ2-7, with TRBD1 identical over 7 bases. The CDR3 runs 14 residues. The germline CDR1 and CDR2 sequences are MNHEY and SVGEGT. After removal of 6 bases from V and 2 bases from J, the junction contained 7 bases not matched to a gene. In DNA, the CDR3 is TGTGCCAGCAGCCCGACAGGGATGCCCTACGAGCAGTACTTC. Its protein product is CASSPTGMPYEQYF.

This clone has just one count. The chain recombines TRBV2 with TRBJ1-2; D is uncertain. The germline CDR1 and CDR2 sequences are SNHLY and FYNNEI. Trimming cost V 4 bases and J 6 bases, with 9 bases left between them. The CDR3 extends over 12 amino acids. The CDR3 reads CASSGNIDGYTF. CDR3 coding DNA: TGTGCCAGCAGTGGTAACATCGATGGCTACACCTTC.

This rearrangement joins TRBV6-5 to TRBJ1-2; 7 bases agree with TRBD1. The CDR3 loop spans 13 amino acids. Germline CDR1 and CDR2: MNHEY and SVGAGI. V lost 6 bases to trimming and J lost 6 bases; unmatched junction nucleotides: 7. The CDR3 is CASSQNRGDGYTF. For the CDR3, the DNA is TGTGCCAGCAGCCAAAACAGGGGAGATGGCTACACCTTC.

This clone has just a few counts. The chain links TRBV19 to TRBJ1-4; 9 bases align to TRBD1. V trimming: 6 bases; J trimming: 7 bases; junction bases outside the gene matches: 9. The CDR3 has 15 amino acids. Germline CDR1 and CDR2: LNHDA and SQIVND (reference sequence). CDR3 amino acids: CASRRPGQGFEKLFF. In nucleotides, the CDR3 is TGTGCCAGTAGGCGGCCGGGACAGGGATTTGAAAAACTGTTTTTT.

J is TRBJ2-1 and V is TRBV6-5; 9 bases fit TRBD2. The CDR3 has 15 residues. Looked up from germline, CDR1 is MNHEY and CDR2 is SVGAGI. V trimming: 10 bases; J trimming: 6 bases; junction bases outside the gene matches: 13. Here the CDR3 DNA reads TGTGCCACCCGGGGTAGCGGGAGTGGTTCCAATGAGCAGTTCTTC. This gives the protein CATRGSGSGSNEQFF.

The rearrangement joins TRBV5-1 to TRBJ1-3; TRBD1 matches 9 bases. Looked up from germline, CDR1 is SGHRS and CDR2 is YFSETQ. Losses at the gene ends were 4 bases for V and 4 bases for J; bases not matched to a gene: 6. The CDR3 loop spans 15 amino acids. CDR3: CASSPVGTGGNTIYF. For the CDR3, the DNA is TGCGCCAGCAGCCCAGTTGGGACAGGGGGAAACACCATATATTTT.

V usage is TRBV6-2 or TRBV6-3 and J usage is TRBJ2-6; 7 bases map to TRBD1. The junction had 10 bases not matched to a gene; V was cut back by 6 bases and J by 2 bases. CDR1 MNHEY and CDR2 SVGEGT come from the germline V gene. The CDR3 consists of 17 residues. The CDR3 bases are TGTGCCAGCAGCCCTCGACAGGGAAGGGCTGGGGCCAACGTCCTGACTTTC. Translated, it gives CASSPRQGRAGANVLTF.

The rearrangement uses TRBV5-6 and TRBJ2-5, with 7 positions matching TRBD2. This CDR3 is built from 14 residues. The trim removed 1 base at V and 3 bases at J, leaving 3 bases unmatched. CDR1 is SGHDT, CDR2 YYEEEE, per germline. The CDR3 sequence: CASSLLAAEETQYF. In nucleotides, the CDR3 is TGTGCCAGCAGCTTGCTAGCGGCGGAAGAGACCCAGTACTTC.

This clone was observed a single time. The V and J genes are TRBV20-1 and TRBJ2-7; D perhaps matches TRBD2 (6 bases). V shed 4 bases and J shed 11 bases, with 12 bases lying between them. The germline gives CDR1 DFQATT, CDR2 SNEGSKA (reference sequence). There are 10 residues in the CDR3. The CDR3 here is CSATEGREYF. In DNA form, the CDR3 reads TGCAGTGCTACGGAGGGACGGGAGTACTTC.

This rearrangement joins TRBV10-1 to TRBJ1-2, with unresolved D. Per the germline V gene, CDR1 is WNHNN and CDR2 is SYGVQD (reference sequence). V was shortened by 5 bases and J by 4 bases, with 11 bases between the two germline ends. CDR3 length: 13 amino acids. As DNA, the CDR3 is TGCGCCAGCAGTAGGAGATCGGGCTATGGCTACACCTTC. Amino acids: CASSRRSGYGYTF.

The chain has TRBV5-5 and TRBJ2-3; TRBD1 aligns across 10 bases. From germline, CDR1 is SGHKS and CDR2 YYEKEE (reference sequence). V lost 3 bases and J lost 3; bases outside the gene matches: 1. The CDR3 sequence is 14 residues long. The CDR3 is CASSSGQGTDTQYF. For the CDR3, the DNA is TGTGCCAGCAGCTCGGGACAGGGGACAGATACGCAGTATTTT.

This clone was detected once. This sequence joins TRBV5-1 and TRBJ1-2, with D possibly matching TRBD1 (6 bases). Germline CDR1 SGHRS, CDR2 YFSETQ. Trimming shortened V by 0 bases and J by 2 bases, and 11 bases separated the two germline ends. CDR3 length: 15 amino acids. In nucleotides, the CDR3 is TGCGCCAGCAGCTTGGTACAGGGAAAAAACTATGGCTACACCTTC. Translation: CASSLVQGKNYGYTF.

The chain carries TRBV11-2 and TRBJ2-1; 11 positions agree with TRBD2. The germline V gene has CDR1 SGHAT and CDR2 FQNNGV. After removal of 4 bases from V and 7 bases from J, the junction contained 9 bases not matched to a gene. The CDR3 totals 16 residues. The chain's CDR3 is CASSYQLAGVSNEQFF. The CDR3 DNA reads TGTGCCAGCAGCTACCAACTAGCGGGAGTGTCGAATGAGCAGTTCTTC.

V is TRBV2 and J is TRBJ1-5; 10 bases align to TRBD1. J lost 3 bases, V lost 6 bases, and 5 bases had no gene match. Germline V CDR1 and CDR2: SNHLY, FYNNEI. The CDR3 has 15 amino acids. CDR3 bases: TGTGCCAGCAGGACAGGGGGCGGGTACAATCAGCCCCAGCATTTT. Its translation is CASRTGGGYNQPQHF.

This clone was recorded only once. The chain carries TRBV2 and TRBJ1-1, with 8 bases fitting TRBD1. The CDR3 consists of 13 residues. V shed 4 bases and J 5 bases; nucleotides not matched to a gene: 3. In germline, CDR1 is SNHLY, CDR2 FYNNEI. CDR3 in amino acids: CASSVDRGTEAFF. In nucleotides, the CDR3 is TGTGCCAGCAGTGTAGACAGGGGAACTGAAGCTTTCTTT.

The chain recombines TRBV19 with TRBJ1-6; 7 nucleotides align to TRBD1. Germline loops: CDR1 LNHDA, CDR2 SQIVND (reference sequence). After removal of 5 bases from V and 5 bases from J, the junction contained 6 bases not matched to a gene. The length of the CDR3 is 15 residues. CDR3 amino acids: CASSSRTGDNSPLHF. The CDR3, as DNA: TGTGCCAGTAGTTCCAGGACAGGAGATAATTCACCCCTCCACTTT.

The DNA of the CDR3 is TGCGCCAGCAGCTTGGCCTCGGGGGGCGCAGGTTCACCCCTCCACTTT. It translates to CASSLASGGAGSPLHF. The V gene is TRBV5-1, the J gene TRBJ1-6; possibly TRBD1 for D (6 bases). From germline, CDR1 is SGHRS and CDR2 YFSETQ. V was cut by 0 bases and J by 9 bases, with 16 bases left in between. The CDR3 has 16 residues.

The chain couples TRBV20-1 to TRBJ2-7; D remains unclear. Per germline, CDR1 DFQATT and CDR2 SNEGSKA (reference sequence). V lost 3 bases, J lost 1 base, and 13 bases lay in between. CDR3 size: 14 residues. CDR3 DNA: TGCAGTGCTAGTGACCTGAGTCTATCCTACGAGCAGTACTTC. As protein: CSASDLSLSYEQYF.

The chain links TRBV18 to TRBJ1-1; D gene unclear. The CDR3 length is 13 residues. CDR1 KGHSH and CDR2 LQKENI come from the germline V gene. V dropped 2 bases and J dropped 2 bases, with 6 bases sitting between them. CDR3 loop: CASSPISNTEAFF. CDR3 DNA: TGTGCCAGCTCACCAATCAGTAACACTGAAGCTTTCTTT.